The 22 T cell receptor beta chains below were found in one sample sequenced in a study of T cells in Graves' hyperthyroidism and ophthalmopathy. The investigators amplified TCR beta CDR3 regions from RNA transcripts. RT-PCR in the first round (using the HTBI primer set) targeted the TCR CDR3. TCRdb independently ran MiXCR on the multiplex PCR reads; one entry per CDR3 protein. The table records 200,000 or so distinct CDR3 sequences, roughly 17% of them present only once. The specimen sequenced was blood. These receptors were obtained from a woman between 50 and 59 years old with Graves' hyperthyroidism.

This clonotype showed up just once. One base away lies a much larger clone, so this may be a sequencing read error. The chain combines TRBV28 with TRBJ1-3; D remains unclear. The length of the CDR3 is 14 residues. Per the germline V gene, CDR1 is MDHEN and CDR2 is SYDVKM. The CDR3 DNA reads TGTGCCAGCAGCCCTCAAGCCCCTGGAGACACCATATATTTT. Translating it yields CASSPQAPGDTIYF.

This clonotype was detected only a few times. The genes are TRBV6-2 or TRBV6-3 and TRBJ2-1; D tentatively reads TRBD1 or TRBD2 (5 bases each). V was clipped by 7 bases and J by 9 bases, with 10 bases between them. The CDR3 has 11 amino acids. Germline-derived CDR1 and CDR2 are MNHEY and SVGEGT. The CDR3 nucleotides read TGTGCCAGCAATTATGGGGGTGAGCAGTTCTTC. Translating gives CASNYGGEQFF.

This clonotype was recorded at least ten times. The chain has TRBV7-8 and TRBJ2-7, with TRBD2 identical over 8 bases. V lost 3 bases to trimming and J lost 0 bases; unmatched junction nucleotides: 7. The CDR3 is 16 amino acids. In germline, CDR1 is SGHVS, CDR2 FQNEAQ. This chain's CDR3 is CASSFTSGGSSYEQYF. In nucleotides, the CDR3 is TGTGCCAGCAGCTTCACCAGCGGGGGTAGCTCCTACGAGCAGTACTTC.

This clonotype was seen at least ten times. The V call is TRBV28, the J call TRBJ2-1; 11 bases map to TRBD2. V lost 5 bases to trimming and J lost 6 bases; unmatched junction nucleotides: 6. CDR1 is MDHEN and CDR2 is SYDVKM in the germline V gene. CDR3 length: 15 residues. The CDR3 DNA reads TGTGCCAGCAGTGCCGGGACTAGCGGTGTCAATGAGCAGTTCTTC. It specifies CASSAGTSGVNEQFF.

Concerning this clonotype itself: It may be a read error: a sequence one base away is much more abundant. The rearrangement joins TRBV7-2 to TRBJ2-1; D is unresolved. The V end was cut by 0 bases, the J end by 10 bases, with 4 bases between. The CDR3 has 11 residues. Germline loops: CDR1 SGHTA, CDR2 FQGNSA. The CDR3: CASSLASEQFF. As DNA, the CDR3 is TGTGCCAGCAGCTTAGCTTCCGAGCAGTTCTTC.

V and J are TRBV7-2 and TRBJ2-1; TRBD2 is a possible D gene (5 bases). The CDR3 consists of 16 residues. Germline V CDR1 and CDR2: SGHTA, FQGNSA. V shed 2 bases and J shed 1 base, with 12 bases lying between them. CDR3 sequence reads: CASSLSWTGSYNEQFF. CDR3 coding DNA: TGTGCCAGCAGCTTATCCTGGACGGGATCCTACAATGAGCAGTTCTTC.

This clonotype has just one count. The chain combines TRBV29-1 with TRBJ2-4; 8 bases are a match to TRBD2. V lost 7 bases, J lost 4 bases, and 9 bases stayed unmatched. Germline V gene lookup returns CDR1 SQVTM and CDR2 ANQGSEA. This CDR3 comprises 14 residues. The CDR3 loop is CSAEYGGRKNIQYF. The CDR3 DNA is TGCAGCGCTGAGTATGGCGGGAGGAAAAACATTCAGTACTTC.

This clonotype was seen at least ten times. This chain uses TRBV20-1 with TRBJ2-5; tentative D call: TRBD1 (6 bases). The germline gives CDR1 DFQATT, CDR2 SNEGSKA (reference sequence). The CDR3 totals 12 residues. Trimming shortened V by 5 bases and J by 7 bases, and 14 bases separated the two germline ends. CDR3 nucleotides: TGCAGTGCTCGAAAACAGGGCGGGACCCAGTACTTC. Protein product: CSARKQGGTQYF.

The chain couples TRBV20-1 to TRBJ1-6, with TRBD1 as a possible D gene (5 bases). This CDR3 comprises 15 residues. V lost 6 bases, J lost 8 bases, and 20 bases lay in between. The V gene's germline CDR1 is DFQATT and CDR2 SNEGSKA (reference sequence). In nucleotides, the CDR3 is TGCAGTGCAGCGAGGCGGGGGGGGAGTGATTCACCCCTCCACTTT. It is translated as CSAARRGGSDSPLHF.

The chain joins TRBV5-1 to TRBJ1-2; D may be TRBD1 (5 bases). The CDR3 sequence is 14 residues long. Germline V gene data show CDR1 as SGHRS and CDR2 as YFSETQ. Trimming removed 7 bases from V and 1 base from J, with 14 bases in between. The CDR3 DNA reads TGCGCCAGCGGGCGCGGAGGGGTTAACTATGGCTACACCTTC. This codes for CASGRGGVNYGYTF.

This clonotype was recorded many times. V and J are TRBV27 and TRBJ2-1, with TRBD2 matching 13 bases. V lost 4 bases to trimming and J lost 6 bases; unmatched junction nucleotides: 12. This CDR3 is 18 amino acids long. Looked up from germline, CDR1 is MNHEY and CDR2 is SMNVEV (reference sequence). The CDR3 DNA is TGTGCCAGCAGTTCCGAAAAAGGACTAGCGGGAGCAGGCAATGAGCAGTTCTTC. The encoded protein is CASSSEKGLAGAGNEQFF.

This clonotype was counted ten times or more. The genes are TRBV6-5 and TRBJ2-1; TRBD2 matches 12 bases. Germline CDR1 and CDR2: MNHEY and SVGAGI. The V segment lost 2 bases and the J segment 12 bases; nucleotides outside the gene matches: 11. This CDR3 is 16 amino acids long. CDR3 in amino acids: CASSYLTSGRPDGQFF. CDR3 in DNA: TGTGCCAGCAGTTACCTAACTAGCGGGAGGCCCGACGGGCAGTTCTTC.

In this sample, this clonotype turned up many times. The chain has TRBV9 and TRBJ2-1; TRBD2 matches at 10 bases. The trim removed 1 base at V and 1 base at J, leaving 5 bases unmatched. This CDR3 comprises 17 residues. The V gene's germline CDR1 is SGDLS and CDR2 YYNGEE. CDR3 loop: CASSVSLAGSSYNEQFF. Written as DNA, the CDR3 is TGTGCCAGCAGCGTATCACTAGCGGGATCTTCCTACAATGAGCAGTTCTTC.

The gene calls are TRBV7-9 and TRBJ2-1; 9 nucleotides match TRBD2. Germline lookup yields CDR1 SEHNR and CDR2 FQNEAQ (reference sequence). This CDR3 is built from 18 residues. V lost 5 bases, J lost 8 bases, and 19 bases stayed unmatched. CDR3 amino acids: CASSPGGGGGRARDEQFF. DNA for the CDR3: TGTGCCAGCAGCCCCGGTGGGGGGGGCGGGAGGGCCAGAGATGAGCAGTTCTTC.

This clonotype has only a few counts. The CDR3 DNA sequence: TGTGCCAGCAGCGTAAGAGGCCTAGCGGGAACCGGTTCCTACAATGAGCAGTTCTTC. Its protein is CASSVRGLAGTGSYNEQFF. The rearrangement joins TRBV9 to TRBJ2-1, with 9 bases lining up with TRBD2. The CDR3 runs 19 residues. The germline V gene encodes CDR1 SGDLS and CDR2 YYNGEE. Losses at the gene ends were 1 base for V and 1 base for J; bases not matched to a gene: 12. The full variable domain, with the rest looked up from reference TRBV9 and TRBJ2-1, is DSGVTQTPKHLITATGQRVTLRCSPRSGDLSVYWYQQSLDQGLQFLIQYYNGEERAKGNILERFSAQQFPDLHSELNLSSLELGDSALYFCASSVRGLAGTGSYNEQFFGPGTRLTVL.

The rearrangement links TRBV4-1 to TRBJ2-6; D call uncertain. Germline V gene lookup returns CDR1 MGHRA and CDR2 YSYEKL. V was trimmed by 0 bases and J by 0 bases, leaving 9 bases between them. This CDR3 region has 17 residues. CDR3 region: CASSQDPLPSGANVLTF. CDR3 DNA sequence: TGCGCCAGCAGCCAAGACCCCCTCCCCTCTGGGGCCAACGTCCTGACTTTC.

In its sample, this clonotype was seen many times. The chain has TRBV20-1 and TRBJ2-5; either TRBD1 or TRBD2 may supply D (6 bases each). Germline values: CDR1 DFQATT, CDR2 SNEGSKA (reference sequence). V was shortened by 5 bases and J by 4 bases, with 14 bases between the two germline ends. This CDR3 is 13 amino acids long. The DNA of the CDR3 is TGCAGTGCTGAACTTGGAGGGGGAGAGACCCAGTACTTC. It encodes CSAELGGGETQYF.

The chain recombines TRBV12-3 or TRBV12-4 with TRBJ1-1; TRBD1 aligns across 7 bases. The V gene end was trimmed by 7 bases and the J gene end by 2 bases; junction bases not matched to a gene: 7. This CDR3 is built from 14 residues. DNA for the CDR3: TGTGCCAGCACCCTTACAGGGGTCAACACTGAAGCTTTCTTT. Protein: CASTLTGVNTEAFF.

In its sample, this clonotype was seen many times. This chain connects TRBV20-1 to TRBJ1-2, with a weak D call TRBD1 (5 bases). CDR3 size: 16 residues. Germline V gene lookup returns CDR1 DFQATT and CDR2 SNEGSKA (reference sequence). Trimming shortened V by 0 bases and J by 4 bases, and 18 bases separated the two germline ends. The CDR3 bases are TGCAGTGCTAGAGACCCTCGCCAGGGCACCGTCTATGGCTACACCTTC. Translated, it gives CSARDPRQGTVYGYTF.

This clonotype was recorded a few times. For the CDR3, the DNA is TGCAGTGCTAGAGATCTCGGCAGGGGTTCAGCCAAAAACATTCAGTACTTC. This translates into CSARDLGRGSAKNIQYF. V is TRBV20-1 and J is TRBJ2-4; maybe TRBD1 (6 bases). Germline CDR1 and CDR2: DFQATT and SNEGSKA (reference sequence). This CDR3 comprises 17 residues. Trimming stripped 0 bases from V and 0 bases from J, with 15 bases between.

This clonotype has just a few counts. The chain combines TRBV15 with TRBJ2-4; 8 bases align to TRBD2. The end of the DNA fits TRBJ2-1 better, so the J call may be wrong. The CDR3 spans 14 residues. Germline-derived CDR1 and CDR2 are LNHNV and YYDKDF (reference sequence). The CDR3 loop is CATSRGSLAEIQFF. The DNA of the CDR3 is TGTGCCACCAGCAGAGGATCACTAGCGGAAATTCAGTTCTTC.

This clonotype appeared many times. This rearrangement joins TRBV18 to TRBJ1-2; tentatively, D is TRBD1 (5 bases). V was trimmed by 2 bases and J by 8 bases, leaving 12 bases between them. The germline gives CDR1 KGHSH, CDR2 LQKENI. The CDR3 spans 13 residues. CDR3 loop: CASSPGAVKGYTF. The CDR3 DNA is TGTGCCAGCTCACCAGGGGCGGTGAAAGGCTACACCTTC.